Each of the 15 T cell receptor beta chains below was sequenced from the same sample in a study of Ad26.COV2.S vaccination and SARS-CoV-2 variants (dated by TCRdb to the early 2020s). Preparation of the library involved the immunoSEQ multiplex PCR assay. This is the immuneACCESS table as TCRdb keeps it, with only in-frame sequences that have V and J called. A part of the clones is gone; compared with another copy, unresolved V genes explain less than half, and the rest is unexplained. The sample table lists 200,000 to 250,000 clones, over 75% of them with a count of one. The ten largest account for about 10% of the sample. This specimen's treatment or condition label, interpreted: roughly 18 received Ad26.COV2.S at low or high dose, single or two shots; several received placebo; per-sample allocation not given. Repertoires of vaccine and placebo recipients were sequenced from samples taken on day 63 after the first injection.

This specimen consisted of peripheral blood, obtained in a trial of Ad26.COV2.S vaccine versus placebo. The origin of the receptors is a person aged 18 to 65 who received the Ad26.COV2.S COVID-19 vaccine or a placebo.

The chain is built from TRBV28 and TRBJ1-2, with 7 bases matching TRBD1. Germline CDR1 and CDR2: MDHEN and SYDVKM. The CDR3 consists of 14 residues. Unmatched junction bases numbered 6, after V lost 5 bases and J lost 3 bases. In nucleotides, the CDR3 is TGTGCCAGCAGTACCGGGACAGTAGACTATGGCTACACCTTC. It encodes CASSTGTVDYGYTF.

This clone appeared once. J is TRBJ2-7 and V is TRBV18, with D unresolved. The germline V gene has CDR1 KGHSH and CDR2 LQKENI. The CDR3 consists of 13 residues. The V end lost 3 bases, the J end lost 2 bases, and 8 bases lay between the germline ends. The CDR3 loop is CASSPTPAYEQYF. In nucleotides, the CDR3 is TGTGCCAGCTCACCCACACCTGCCTACGAGCAGTACTTC.

The chain uses TRBV7-9 and TRBJ1-6; D gene uncertain. Trimming left V 4 bases short and J 2 bases short, with 15 bases between. This CDR3 is 17 amino acids long. Per the germline V gene, CDR1 is SEHNR and CDR2 is FQNEAQ (reference sequence). The CDR3 DNA reads TGTGCCAGCAGCTCGGACGGACCTCTAACCTATAATTCACCCCTCCACTTT. It yields the protein CASSSDGPLTYNSPLHF.

This chain joins TRBV5-1 and TRBJ2-3, with TRBD2 identical over 7 bases. Germline lookup yields CDR1 SGHRS and CDR2 YFSETQ. V trimming: 1 base; J trimming: 1 base; junction bases outside the gene matches: 6. There are 16 residues in the CDR3. CDR3 DNA: TGCGCCAGCAGCTTGCGGAGCGGGAAGGGCACAGATACGCAGTATTTT. Translation gives CASSLRSGKGTDTQYF.

This chain links TRBV5-1 with TRBJ1-3; perhaps TRBD1 as D (5 bases). V was cut by 0 bases and J by 4 bases, with 14 bases left in between. The CDR3 spans 16 residues. Germline CDR1 reads SGHRS; CDR2 reads YFSETQ. CDR3 DNA: TGCGCCAGCAGCTTGGTTCCAGGGAGGTTCGGAAACACCATATATTTT. It translates to CASSLVPGRFGNTIYF.

The genes are TRBV3-1 (or the pseudogene TRBV3-2) and TRBJ1-2; D ambiguous. CDR1 is LGHDT, CDR2 YNNKEL, per germline (reference sequence). Trimming left V 7 bases short and J 8 bases short, with 17 bases between. The CDR3 is 13 residues long. The CDR3 spells CASKPLISDGYTF. CDR3 nucleotides: TGTGCCAGCAAACCCCTCATCTCAGACGGCTACACCTTC.

This clone was seen more than once but under ten times. The chain is built from TRBV7-9 and TRBJ2-7; D call uncertain. The CDR3 consists of 17 residues. Trimming removed 5 bases from V and 2 bases from J, with 22 bases in between. Germline V gene data show CDR1 as SEHNR and CDR2 as FQNEAQ (reference sequence). As DNA, the CDR3 is TGTGCCAGCAGCCCTCGGCCCCTTGGGCAGGCCCCCTACGAGCAGTACTTC. Its protein product is CASSPRPLGQAPYEQYF.

The chain employs TRBV7-9 and TRBJ2-7; tentative D call: TRBD1 (6 bases). Germline V lookup: CDR1 SEHNR, CDR2 FQNEAQ (reference sequence). Trimming stripped 6 bases from V and 7 bases from J, with 19 bases between. CDR3 length: 14 residues. CDR3 in DNA: TGTGCCAGCAGTCCGGACAGAGAATTACGTGAGCAGTACTTC. Protein: CASSPDRELREQYF.

The V call is TRBV5-1, the J call TRBJ2-1; the D gene is possibly TRBD2 (6 bases). Germline values: CDR1 SGHRS, CDR2 YFSETQ. The CDR3 spans 12 residues. The germline V and J ends were trimmed by 4 bases and 9 bases, with 11 bases remaining between them. CDR3 amino acids: CASSPGVGEQFF. The CDR3 DNA reads TGCGCCAGCAGCCCGGGGGTCGGTGAGCAGTTCTTC.

This sequence joins TRBV5-4 and TRBJ2-5; D is possibly TRBD2 (6 bases). Germline V CDR1 and CDR2: SGHNT, YYREEE (reference sequence). This CDR3 is built from 16 residues. The germline V and J ends were trimmed by 4 bases and 0 bases, with 16 bases remaining between them. CDR3 region: CASSTPGTPYQETQYF. In nucleotides, the CDR3 is TGTGCCAGCAGCACCCCCGGGACTCCGTACCAAGAGACCCAGTACTTC. The variable domain in full, with the rest retrieved from reference TRBV5-4 and TRBJ2-5, is ETGVTQSPTHLIKTRGQQVTLRCSSQSGHNTVSWYQQALGQGPQFIFQYYREEENGRGNFPPRFSGLQFPNYSSELNVNALELDDSALYLCASSTPGTPYQETQYFGPGTRLLVL.

This chain joins TRBV10-3 and TRBJ2-5; 12 bases are shared with TRBD1. Germline V gene lookup returns CDR1 ENHRY and CDR2 SYGVKD. V trimming: 4 bases; J trimming: 4 bases; junction bases outside the gene matches: 4. This CDR3 contains 15 residues. The CDR3 DNA sequence: TGTGCCATCAGTGCGGGACAGGGGGCCCGAGAGACCCAGTACTTC. Translation gives CAISAGQGARETQYF.

This chain joins TRBV9 and TRBJ2-1; possibly TRBD2 for D (6 bases). This CDR3 is built from 17 residues. Looked up from germline, CDR1 is SGDLS and CDR2 is YYNGEE. Trimming pared 0 bases from V and 0 bases from J, leaving 13 bases between. CDR3 amino acids: CASSVEGSGYSYNEQFF. CDR3 coding DNA: TGTGCCAGCAGCGTAGAGGGTAGCGGTTACTCCTACAATGAGCAGTTCTTC.

The sample holds a few counts of this clone. The chain carries TRBV7-3 and TRBJ1-6, with D tentatively TRBD1 (5 bases). The CDR3 extends over 15 amino acids. Trimming left V 5 bases short and J 3 bases short, with 11 bases between. CDR1 is SGHTA and CDR2 is FQGTGA in the germline V gene. The CDR3 region has the DNA TGTGCCAGCAGCCGGCGAGGGGACTATAATTCACCCCTCCACTTT. The encoded protein is CASSRRGDYNSPLHF.

This sequence joins TRBV6-5 and TRBJ2-7; D gene uncertain. The CDR3 has 13 amino acids. Trimming took off 6 bases at V and 5 bases at J, with 14 bases between the two ends. Germline V gene lookup returns CDR1 MNHEY and CDR2 SVGAGI. The CDR3 is CASSLVGNNEQYF. CDR3 in DNA: TGTGCCAGCAGCCTTGTCGGCAACAACGAGCAGTACTTC.

The chain uses TRBV7-2 and TRBJ2-7, with D perhaps TRBD2 (6 bases). This CDR3 region has 14 residues. Trimming removed 6 bases at V and 3 bases at J, with 15 bases between. Germline loops: CDR1 SGHTA, CDR2 FQGNSA. This CDR3 is CASRTVGGFYEQYF. The CDR3, as DNA: TGTGCCAGCAGGACCGTGGGGGGATTCTACGAGCAGTACTTC.